A single T cell receptor beta chain is shown here with its context. Its antigen is undetermined. This entry comes from a study of cytomegalovirus exposure and HLA in healthy donors. Findings of the study overall: Reports indicate that TCR beta sequences accurately predicted the HLA-A and HLA-B alleles of most subjects.

PCR involved 60 Vbeta and 13 Jbeta primers. Assay used: immunoSEQ multiplex PCR; TCRdb lists only in-frame clones, some missing. The sample has hundreds of thousands of clones, about 79% seen once. Per the germline V gene, CDR1 is MNHNS and CDR2 is SASEGT. CDR3 length: 15 amino acids. Trimming took 6 bases from V and 2 from J; bases not matched to a gene: 9. The sequencing input was PBMCs. V usage is TRBV6-1 and J usage is TRBJ2-7, with TRBD1 matching 8 bases. The clonotype originates from a male donor in good health and CMV-seronegative. CDR3 sequence: CASSKTGDLTYEQYF. In DNA form, the CDR3 reads TGTGCCAGCAGCAAGACAGGGGATTTAACCTACGAGCAGTACTTC.